This T cell receptor beta chain was retrieved from a study of T cell responses to AZD1222 COVID-19 vaccine. J lost 4 bases, V lost 6 bases, and 4 bases had no gene match. This CDR3 is built from 13 residues. In germline, CDR1 is MNHEY, CDR2 SMNVEV (reference sequence). TCRdb keeps only in-frame clones here, not all; method: immunoSEQ multiplex PCR. The repertoire holds roughly 150,000 clones, with 91% as singletons. Note on this clone: Its antigen is not known.

Study-wide results and caveats: Receipt of two AZD1222 doses was followed by a rise in Spike-specific TCR breadth and depth. Clonal diversity was possibly underestimated; the donors were predominantly white British and more often female.

The specimen comprised peripheral blood, sampled on day 0 of AZD1222 vaccination. This receptor was obtained from an adult in good health. The chain combines TRBV27 with TRBJ1-1; TRBD1 aligns across 8 bases. The CDR3 region is CASSGQGGTEAFF. In DNA form, the CDR3 reads TGTGCCAGCAGCGGACAGGGCGGCACTGAAGCTTTCTTT.